This T cell receptor (beta chain) was retrieved from a study of glioma-infiltrating T cells. Findings and limits, study-wide: Only very few CDR3 sequences appeared in both tissue and blood.

This clonotype was seen ten or more times. Antigen: not known. Trimming removed 7 bases at V and 1 base at J, with 13 bases between. The CDR3 is made up of 13 amino acids. Per germline, CDR1 SQVTM and CDR2 ANQGSEA. The iRepertoire nested amplicon-rescue multiplex PCR amplified TCR alpha and beta CDR3s from RNA. From the multiplex PCR reads, TCRdb called clonotypes with MiXCR, one entry per CDR3 protein. The sample yields approximately 89,000 distinct CDR3 sequences, about a quarter seen once. V is TRBV29-1 and J is TRBJ1-1; D call uncertain. The TCR comes from a human donor with low-grade glioma or glioblastoma, undergoing nonglioma brain surgery, or in good health (not recorded which). Sequencing was carried out using glioma tissue, nonneoplastic brain tissue, or PBMCs (not recorded which). Here the CDR3 DNA reads TGCAGCGGCGGTTGGGGTCCGAACACTGAAGCTTTCTTT. It specifies CSGGWGPNTEAFF. The full variable domain, completed using reference TRBV29-1 and TRBJ1-1, is SAVISQKPSRDICQRGTSLTIQCQVDSQVTMMFWYRQQPGQSLTLIATANQGSEATYESGFVIDKFPISRPNLTFSTLTVSNMSPEDSSIYLCSGGWGPNTEAFFGQGTRLTVV.